The 26 T cell receptor beta chains listed next were all sequenced from one sample in a study of blood T cell repertoires in COVID-19. Clones were sequenced by immunoSEQ multiplex PCR, and TCRdb holds only the in-frame ones, with some missing. The sample carries 130,000 to 150,000 clones, approximately 80% recorded once. Sequencing input: PBMCs or T cells enriched from blood (not recorded which). The source is a man aged 45 to 65 who had recovered from COVID-19.

The J gene is TRBJ1-2, the V gene TRBV29-1, with TRBD1 identical over 8 bases. The CDR3 totals 13 residues. The junction had 9 bases not matched to a gene; V was cut back by 7 bases and J by 5 bases. Per germline, CDR1 SQVTM and CDR2 ANQGSEA. The CDR3 nucleotides read TGCAGCGCCCCCGGACAGGGACCTTATGGCTACACCTTC. Its protein is CSAPGQGPYGYTF.

CDR3 sequence: CASSSVRDSDTGELFF. In DNA form, the CDR3 reads TGTGCCAGTAGTAGCGTACGGGACTCGGACACCGGGGAGCTGTTTTTT. This chain links TRBV19 with TRBJ2-2, with a tentative D call TRBD2 (6 bases). V gave up 4 bases and J gave up 3 bases, with 15 bases separating them. This CDR3 spans 16 amino acids. In germline, CDR1 is LNHDA, CDR2 SQIVND (reference sequence).

The rearrangement joins TRBV3-1 (or the pseudogene TRBV3-2) to TRBJ2-5, with TRBD2 matching over 8 bases. The CDR3 sequence is 14 residues long. The J segment lost 5 bases and the V segment lost 4 bases, leaving 6 bases of the junction unmatched. Germline V gives CDR1 LGHDT, CDR2 YNNKEL (reference sequence). In DNA form, the CDR3 reads TGTGCCAGCAGCCCGGGCGGGGGGAAGGAGACCCAGTACTTC. It translates to CASSPGGGKETQYF.

The chain carries TRBV11-3 and TRBJ2-3; 7 nucleotides line up with TRBD2. CDR3 size: 15 residues. V lost 1 base and J lost 2; bases outside the gene matches: 3. The germline V gene has CDR1 SGHNT and CDR2 YENEEA. DNA for the CDR3: TGTGCCAGCAGCTTAGGGGGGGGATCCACAGATACGCAGTATTTT. Protein: CASSLGGGSTDTQYF.

The V gene is TRBV19, the J gene TRBJ1-2; unclear D gene. The V gene's germline CDR1 is LNHDA and CDR2 SQIVND (reference sequence). Trimming left V 7 bases short and J 4 bases short, with 19 bases between. There are 15 residues in the CDR3. CDR3 nucleotides: TGTGCCAGTACCCAATTGCAACGGGAAAGCTATGGCTACACCTTC. This encodes CASTQLQRESYGYTF.

This chain links TRBV10-1 with TRBJ2-5, with D possibly being TRBD2 (6 bases). The CDR3 has 15 amino acids. Germline V lookup: CDR1 WNHNN, CDR2 SYGVQD (reference sequence). V was pared by 5 bases and J by 2 bases, with 15 bases between. The chain's CDR3 is CASSRRAGSQETQYF. CDR3 nucleotide sequence: TGCGCCAGCAGTAGGAGGGCAGGCTCTCAAGAGACCCAGTACTTC.

The CDR3 region has the DNA TGTGCCAGCAGCTCCTTAGGGGTCGGAGATGAAAAACTGTTTTTT. It codes for CASSSLGVGDEKLFF. The chain carries TRBV5-4 and TRBJ1-4; perhaps TRBD1 as D (5 bases). Trimming took 3 bases from V and 6 from J, leaving 15 bases between them. The germline V gene has CDR1 SGHNT and CDR2 YYREEE (reference sequence). The CDR3 extends over 15 amino acids.

The V call is TRBV5-6, the J call TRBJ2-7; D possibly corresponds to TRBD1 (6 bases). V was cut by 2 bases and J by 4 bases, with 13 bases left in between. Looked up from germline, CDR1 is SGHDT and CDR2 is YYEEEE. The CDR3 contains 14 residues. CDR3 sequence reads: CASSLGQRYYEQYF. In DNA, the CDR3 is TGTGCCAGCAGCTTAGGACAGAGGTATTACGAGCAGTACTTC.

The CDR3 protein is CASSSRGPTGRGYTF. The DNA for the CDR3 is TGTGCCAGCAGTTCGAGGGGTCCGACAGGGCGCGGCTACACCTTC. The J gene is TRBJ1-2, the V gene TRBV7-2; 7 positions match TRBD1. V shed 6 bases, J shed 8 bases, and the junction held 15 bases outside the gene matches. The CDR3 runs to 15 residues. Germline CDR1 SGHTA, CDR2 FQGNSA.

This clone was counted a single time. The same CDR3 arises from other DNA sequences in this sample as well. The V call is TRBV9, the J call TRBJ2-5; D gene uncertain. Trimming removed 3 bases at V and 2 bases at J, with 5 bases between. The CDR3 length is 12 residues. Germline assignment: CDR1 SGDLS and CDR2 YYNGEE. CDR3 nucleotide sequence: TGTGCCAGCAGCGCCAGTCAAGAGACCCAGTACTTC. This codes for CASSASQETQYF.

The V and J genes are TRBV6-1 and TRBJ1-2, with D hard to call. Germline CDR1 is MNHNS and CDR2 is SASEGT. The CDR3 extends over 13 amino acids. Trimming pared 2 bases from V and 8 bases from J, leaving 12 bases between. The chain's CDR3 is CASSERSGSGYTF. CDR3 DNA sequence: TGTGCCAGCAGTGAAAGATCGGGGAGCGGCTACACCTTC.

This chain links TRBV2 with TRBJ2-5; 8 bases are a match to TRBD2. The germline V gene has CDR1 SNHLY and CDR2 FYNNEI. Trimming took 5 bases from V and 0 from J; bases not matched to a gene: 5. The CDR3 runs 15 residues. CDR3 nucleotides: TGTGCCAGCAGTTTAATAGCGGGGTACCAAGAGACCCAGTACTTC. It is translated as CASSLIAGYQETQYF.

This chain joins TRBV5-1 and TRBJ1-2, with D possibly being TRBD1 (6 bases). CDR1 is SGHRS, CDR2 YFSETQ, per germline. This CDR3 spans 14 amino acids. The germline V and J ends were trimmed by 0 bases and 4 bases, with 10 bases remaining between them. This CDR3 reads CASSLEQGFYGYTF. Written as DNA, the CDR3 is TGCGCCAGCAGCTTGGAACAGGGCTTCTATGGCTACACCTTC. Using reference TRBV5-1 and TRBJ1-2 for the parts outside the CDR3, the full variable domain is KAGVTQTPRYLIKTRGQQVTLSCSPISGHRSVSWYQQTPGQGLQFLFEYFSETQRNKGNFPGRFSGRQFSNSRSEMNVSTLELGDSALYLCASSLEQGFYGYTFGSGTRLTVV.

The chain uses TRBV6-2 or TRBV6-3 and TRBJ2-1, with TRBD1 as a possible D gene (5 bases). The CDR3 contains 14 residues. The V end lost 2 bases, the J end lost 5 bases, and 10 bases lay between the germline ends. Germline V lookup: CDR1 MNHEY, CDR2 SVGEGT. The CDR3 DNA follows: TGTGCCAGCAGTTACAGGGGATTCAACAATGAGCAGTTCTTC. Amino acid sequence: CASSYRGFNNEQFF.

This clone was found once. The chain has TRBV27 and TRBJ2-1; 9 positions agree with TRBD1. Germline CDR1 reads MNHEY; CDR2 reads SMNVEV (reference sequence). This CDR3 region has 16 residues. V lost 4 bases to trimming and J lost 0 bases; unmatched junction nucleotides: 4. The CDR3 bases are TGTGCCAGCAGTTGGGGGACAGGGCCCTCCTACAATGAGCAGTTCTTC. Its protein is CASSWGTGPSYNEQFF.

The V gene is TRBV7-2, the J gene TRBJ2-5; perhaps TRBD1 as D (5 bases). The V end lost 5 bases, the J end lost 5 bases, and 12 bases lay between the germline ends. This CDR3 contains 13 residues. CDR1 and CDR2 from the germline V gene are SGHTA and FQGNSA. This CDR3 is CASSRRQWETQYF. Written as DNA, the CDR3 is TGTGCCAGCAGCCGCCGACAGTGGGAGACCCAGTACTTC.

The chain recombines TRBV15 with TRBJ1-1, with a tentative D call TRBD1 (5 bases). V lost 1 base and J lost 1, with 10 bases in between. This CDR3 has 15 amino acids. Germline values: CDR1 LNHNV, CDR2 YYDKDF (reference sequence). The CDR3 loop is CATSRGGVPNTEAFF. The CDR3, as DNA: TGTGCCACCAGCAGAGGGGGGGTCCCGAACACTGAAGCTTTCTTT.

This chain connects TRBV9 to TRBJ1-1; D perhaps matches TRBD1 (5 bases). V was shortened by 4 bases and J by 1 base, with 8 bases between the two germline ends. The CDR3 loop spans 13 amino acids. Germline V CDR1 and CDR2: SGDLS, YYNGEE. Here the CDR3 reads CASSSTGNTEAFF. The CDR3 DNA sequence: TGTGCCAGCAGCTCTACAGGGAACACTGAAGCTTTCTTT.

The rearrangement links TRBV27 to TRBJ2-7; 8 bases line up with TRBD1. The ends lost 6 bases at V and 2 bases at J; junction bases unmatched: 0. Germline CDR1 reads MNHEY; CDR2 reads SMNVEV (reference sequence). The CDR3 consists of 12 residues. CDR3 sequence: CASRQGAYEQYF. DNA of the CDR3: TGTGCCAGCAGACAGGGGGCCTACGAGCAGTACTTC.

This rearrangement joins TRBV28 to TRBJ1-1, with 10 bases lining up with TRBD1. Germline V gives CDR1 MDHEN, CDR2 SYDVKM. The V segment lost 2 bases and the J segment 11 bases; nucleotides outside the gene matches: 11. CDR3 size: 15 residues. CDR3 sequence: CASSLNTGTGVRAFF. As DNA, the CDR3 is TGTGCCAGCAGTTTAAACACCGGGACAGGGGTTAGGGCTTTCTTT.

This clone was observed a single time. The gene calls are TRBV7-2 and TRBJ2-1; 13 nucleotides line up with TRBD2. The CDR3 has 16 residues. The V and J ends lost 5 bases and 4 bases, in that order; junction bases with no gene match: 5. Germline loops: CDR1 SGHTA, CDR2 FQGNSA. The CDR3 region has the DNA TGTGCCAGCAGCCAACTAGCGGGGGGGGTATACAATGAGCAGTTCTTC. It is translated as CASSQLAGGVYNEQFF.

The chain has TRBV14 and TRBJ2-1; D might be TRBD1 (5 bases). The CDR3 consists of 13 residues. The V end lost 3 bases, the J end lost 10 bases, and 13 bases lay between the germline ends. Germline values: CDR1 SGHDN, CDR2 FVKESK. In DNA form, the CDR3 reads TGTGCCAGCAGCCACCGAACAGGTATCGAGCAGTTCTTC. It yields the protein CASSHRTGIEQFF.

The CDR3 loop reads CATSGPQGEKLFF. In DNA form, the CDR3 reads TGTGCCACCAGTGGGCCTCAGGGTGAAAAACTGTTTTTT. The genes are TRBV24-1 and TRBJ1-4; tentatively, D is TRBD1 (5 bases). Trimming pared 5 bases from V and 7 bases from J, leaving 10 bases between. The CDR3 is 13 amino acids. CDR1 and CDR2 (germline): KGHDR, SFDVKD.

The chain combines TRBV27 with TRBJ1-5, with D possibly TRBD1 on 5 matching bases. Germline CDR1 and CDR2: MNHEY and SMNVEV (reference sequence). The V end was cut by 4 bases, the J end by 6 bases, with 16 bases between. The CDR3 consists of 15 residues. CDR3 in DNA: TGTGCCAGCAGTTCGGTGGGGCAGGGAGGTCAGCCCCAGCATTTT. This translates into CASSSVGQGGQPQHF.

The genes are TRBV10-1 and TRBJ2-3; 10 nucleotides align to TRBD2. Germline V gene sequence: CDR1 WNHNN, CDR2 SYGVQD (reference sequence). The CDR3 totals 17 residues. The trim removed 1 base at V and 6 bases at J, leaving 10 bases unmatched. CDR3 protein: CASSEYVSGGARDTQYF. The CDR3 nucleotides read TGCGCCAGCAGTGAGTACGTGAGCGGGGGGGCCAGGGATACGCAGTATTTT.

CDR3 in amino acids: CASSVGGLGGAPDTQYF. The CDR3 region has the DNA TGTGCCAGCAGCGTAGGAGGGTTGGGGGGGGCCCCAGATACGCAGTATTTT. The V gene is TRBV9, the J gene TRBJ2-3; weak D call: TRBD2 (7 bases). This CDR3 has 17 residues. Germline V gene lookup returns CDR1 SGDLS and CDR2 YYNGEE. Trimming took 0 bases from V and 4 from J, leaving 18 bases between them.